The next 22 T cell receptor beta chains were all read from a single sample in a study of early T cells in non-severe SARS-CoV-2 infection. TCRdb re-derived calls from the 5' RACE reads in MiXCR, one entry per CDR3 protein. The sample holds 55,000 to 75,000 distinct CDR3 sequences; about 8.4% are singletons and the top ten take roughly 3.5%. Sequencing was carried out using whole blood. These receptors were obtained from an adult who was a healthcare worker with PCR-confirmed SARS-CoV-2 infection or an uninfected control (not recorded which).

This clonotype came up many times. The chain couples TRBV7-6 to TRBJ1-3; no clear D. The germline V and J ends were trimmed by 3 bases and 0 bases, with 12 bases remaining between them. The CDR3 covers 16 residues. Germline V gene sequence: CDR1 SGHVS, CDR2 FNYEAQ. The CDR3: CASSLVSYASGNTIYF. The CDR3, as DNA: TGTGCCAGCAGCTTGGTCAGCTACGCCTCTGGAAACACCATATATTTT.

This clonotype was counted only a few times. The gene calls are TRBV2 and TRBJ2-7, with 14 bases aligning to TRBD2. CDR3 size: 15 residues. V shed 4 bases and J 3 bases; nucleotides not matched to a gene: 2. Germline values: CDR1 SNHLY, CDR2 FYNNEI. CDR3 in amino acids: CASSGGLAGVYEQYF. The CDR3 DNA reads as TGTGCCAGCAGTGGGGGACTAGCGGGAGTCTACGAGCAGTACTTC.

This clonotype was found a few times. The chain links TRBV28 to TRBJ1-1; 7 bases match TRBD1. After removal of 4 bases from V and 0 bases from J, the junction contained 5 bases not matched to a gene. This CDR3 has 15 amino acids. The V gene's germline CDR1 is MDHEN and CDR2 SYDVKM. The CDR3 is CASSSTGTVNTEAFF. CDR3 bases: TGTGCCAGCAGTTCTACCGGGACAGTGAACACTGAAGCTTTCTTT.

This clonotype showed up many times. The rearrangement joins TRBV15 to TRBJ2-3; possible D gene TRBD1, 5 bases. The V and J ends lost 0 bases and 2 bases respectively, with 9 bases between them. The CDR3 runs 15 residues. Per the germline V gene, CDR1 is LNHNV and CDR2 is YYDKDF (reference sequence). CDR3 sequence (DNA): TGTGCCACCAGCAGAGATCGACAGTACACAGATACGCAGTATTTT. Encoded protein: CATSRDRQYTDTQYF.

This clonotype was observed a few times. The chain joins TRBV5-6 to TRBJ2-1; no clear D gene. The CDR3 contains 13 residues. V lost 2 bases, J lost 6 bases, and 9 bases lay in between. Germline CDR1 is SGHDT and CDR2 is YYEEEE. CDR3 sequence: CASSFPALNEQFF. In DNA, the CDR3 is TGTGCCAGCAGCTTTCCAGCGCTCAATGAGCAGTTCTTC.

This clonotype was counted at least ten times. V is TRBV9 and J is TRBJ2-5; either TRBD1 or TRBD2 may supply D (5 bases each). Germline V lookup: CDR1 SGDLS, CDR2 YYNGEE. There are 15 residues in the CDR3. V lost 4 bases to trimming and J lost 5 bases, with 18 bases between them. CDR3 sequence (DNA): TGTGCCAGCAGCCCGACAGAAGGGAGCTCGGAGACCCAGTACTTC. This translates into CASSPTEGSSETQYF.

Here the CDR3 reads CSARGGSSWGEAFF. As DNA, the CDR3 is TGCAGTGCTAGAGGTGGTAGCTCTTGGGGTGAAGCTTTCTTT. The genes are TRBV20-1 and TRBJ1-1; no definite D call. CDR1 is DFQATT, CDR2 SNEGSKA, per germline (reference sequence). The CDR3 has 14 residues. Trimming pared 1 base from V and 7 bases from J, leaving 16 bases between.

This clonotype was counted at least ten times. The chain uses TRBV11-2 and TRBJ2-2, with 12 nucleotides matching TRBD2. This CDR3 has 18 amino acids. In germline, CDR1 is SGHAT, CDR2 FQNNGV. The V segment lost 5 bases and the J segment 1 base; nucleotides outside the gene matches: 8. The DNA for the CDR3 is TGTGCCAGCAGCCTCCGGACTAGCGGGGAGATGAACACCGGGGAGCTGTTTTTT. Protein: CASSLRTSGEMNTGELFF.

This clonotype was observed at least ten times. The rearrangement joins TRBV7-8 to TRBJ2-1, with 12 positions matching TRBD2. J was trimmed by 6 bases and V by 2 bases; bases with no gene match: 2. The germline V gene has CDR1 SGHVS and CDR2 FQNEAQ. The CDR3 covers 15 residues. In DNA form, the CDR3 reads TGTGCCAGCAGCTTAAGGACTAGCGGGGCCAATGAGCAGTTCTTC. This sequence encodes CASSLRTSGANEQFF.

This clonotype has a count of ten or more. The rearrangement joins TRBV7-9 to TRBJ1-2; no reliable D call. V lost 1 base and J lost 4, with 16 bases in between. Looked up from germline, CDR1 is SEHNR and CDR2 is FQNEAQ (reference sequence). The CDR3 has 16 amino acids. This CDR3 is CASSLDSYPSFYGYTF. For the CDR3, the DNA is TGTGCCAGCAGCTTAGACTCTTACCCCTCTTTCTATGGCTACACCTTC.

The sample holds a few counts of this clonotype. The chain uses TRBV28 and TRBJ2-7; D is unclear. With 5 bases removed from V and 6 bases from J, the gap between germline ends came to 17 bases. This CDR3 has 14 residues. Germline V lookup: CDR1 MDHEN, CDR2 SYDVKM. The DNA of the CDR3 is TGTGCCAGCAGTGTCCCCAGGACGTTGGGCGAGCAGTACTTC. Translating gives CASSVPRTLGEQYF. Complete variable domain (other parts from reference TRBV28 and TRBJ2-7): DVKVTQSSRYLVKRTGEKVFLECVQDMDHENMFWYRQDPGLGLRLIYFSYDVKMKEKGDIPEGYSVSREKKERFSLILESASTNQTSMYLCASSVPRTLGEQYFGPGTRLTVT.

The chain uses TRBV7-6 and TRBJ2-3, with 8 bases aligning to TRBD2. V dropped 2 bases and J dropped 2; count of bases not matched to a gene: 3. The CDR3 extends over 15 amino acids. Germline loops: CDR1 SGHVS, CDR2 FNYEAQ. The CDR3 here is CASSLIAGHTDTQYF. CDR3 DNA sequence: TGTGCCAGCAGCTTAATAGCGGGACACACAGATACGCAGTATTTT.

Ten or more counts support this clonotype. The V call is TRBV28, the J call TRBJ2-7; the D gene is possibly TRBD1 (6 bases). The CDR3 is 14 amino acids. Germline V gene lookup returns CDR1 MDHEN and CDR2 SYDVKM. Trimming cost V 8 bases and J 6 bases, with 20 bases left between them. DNA for the CDR3: TGTGCCAGCTCCGCACAGGGTTCCCTACTCGAGCAGTACTTC. Amino acids: CASSAQGSLLEQYF. The full variable domain, its missing parts supplied by reference TRBV28 and TRBJ2-7, is DVKVTQSSRYLVKRTGEKVFLECVQDMDHENMFWYRQDPGLGLRLIYFSYDVKMKEKGDIPEGYSVSREKKERFSLILESASTNQTSMYLCASSAQGSLLEQYFGPGTRLTVT.

The chain employs TRBV5-1 and TRBJ2-3; 7 bases map to TRBD2. The CDR3 has 14 residues. The germline V gene has CDR1 SGHRS and CDR2 YFSETQ. V dropped 7 bases and J dropped 2; count of bases not matched to a gene: 7. CDR3 in DNA: TGCGCCAGCGCCGGGGGGAGCCCCACAGATACGCAGTATTTT. Translation: CASAGGSPTDTQYF.

The table lists this clonotype with many counts. The J gene is TRBJ2-7, the V gene TRBV4-2, with 8 bases matching TRBD2. The ends lost 0 bases at V and 0 bases at J; junction bases unmatched: 7. The CDR3 has 17 residues. Germline V gene sequence: CDR1 LGHNA, CDR2 YNFKEQ. DNA of the CDR3: TGTGCCAGCAGCCAAGACTCTAGCGGGTGGAGCTCCTACGAGCAGTACTTC. It encodes CASSQDSSGWSSYEQYF.

The chain uses TRBV3-1 and TRBJ2-5; 11 nucleotides match TRBD1. The V gene's germline CDR1 is LGHDT and CDR2 YNNKEL (reference sequence). V lost 0 bases, J lost 4 bases, and 10 bases stayed unmatched. This CDR3 spans 18 amino acids. CDR3 nucleotide sequence: TGTGCCAGCAGCCAAGATTACGAGGGGACAGGGGGTCGAGAGACCCAGTACTTC. Its translation is CASSQDYEGTGGRETQYF.

This clonotype appeared many times. This sequence joins TRBV5-5 and TRBJ2-1, with D perhaps being TRBD1 or TRBD2 (7 bases each). V lost 3 bases, J lost 9 bases, and 25 bases lay in between. The CDR3 sequence is 17 residues long. Per germline, CDR1 SGHKS and CDR2 YYEKEE (reference sequence). Written as DNA, the CDR3 is TGTGCCAGCAGCTCCGGGGGAGGGGGCATGGTGGGGAGTGAGCAGTTCTTC. This gives the protein CASSSGGGGMVGSEQFF.

In its sample, this clonotype was seen a few times. This chain links TRBV12-3 or TRBV12-4 with TRBJ1-2; D perhaps matches TRBD1 (5 bases). The CDR3 is made up of 13 amino acids. V lost 2 bases and J 4 bases, leaving 8 bases between the germline ends. The CDR3 here is CASSLQGGYGYTF. In nucleotides, the CDR3 is TGTGCCAGCAGTTTACAGGGCGGCTATGGCTACACCTTC.

This clonotype has at least ten counts. The CDR3 spells CAPCGGPTHEQYF. The CDR3, as DNA: TGCGCCCCCTGCGGGGGTCCTACCCACGAGCAGTACTTC. The chain has TRBV5-1 and TRBJ2-7; 7 bases are a match to TRBD2. Trimming cost V 10 bases and J 5 bases; bases outside gene matches: 12. This CDR3 spans 13 amino acids. Germline V gene lookup returns CDR1 SGHRS and CDR2 YFSETQ.

The chain links TRBV2 to TRBJ2-1, with a tentative D call TRBD1 (5 bases). Germline V gene data show CDR1 as SNHLY and CDR2 as FYNNEI. This CDR3 has 15 residues. V was clipped by 3 bases and J by 5 bases, with 14 bases between them. Written as DNA, the CDR3 is TGTGCCAGCAGTGAGGAAGGGGCAGACAACAATGAGCAGTTCTTC. Translated: CASSEEGADNNEQFF. The full variable domain, completed using reference TRBV2 and TRBJ2-1, is EPEVTQTPSHQVTQMGQEVILRCVPISNHLYFYWYRQILGQKVEFLVSFYNNEISEKSEIFDDQFSVERPDGSNFTLKIRSTKLEDSAMYFCASSEEGADNNEQFFGPGTRLTVL.

The chain recombines TRBV20-1 with TRBJ2-1, with D tentatively TRBD2 (5 bases). Per the germline V gene, CDR1 is DFQATT and CDR2 is SNEGSKA (reference sequence). The CDR3 covers 12 residues. V gave up 6 bases and J gave up 4 bases, with 10 bases separating them. The CDR3 region has the DNA TGCAGTGCAGTCGAGGGATACAATGAGCAGTTCTTC. Its protein is CSAVEGYNEQFF.

This clonotype appeared many times. CDR3 region: CASSPVPGHGTYEQYF. For the CDR3, the DNA is TGTGCCAGCAGCCCAGTCCCCGGGCACGGTACCTACGAGCAGTACTTC. The chain links TRBV7-2 to TRBJ2-7, with unresolved D. Germline V lookup: CDR1 SGHTA, CDR2 FQGNSA. This CDR3 has 16 amino acids. The V and J ends lost 5 bases and 2 bases respectively, with 19 bases between them.